The clone carrying this TCR beta chain was found a few times. What it binds is not known. This sample was included in a study of identical twins. Findings and caveats of the study: Monozygotic twins shared more out-of-frame TCR alpha than recombination models predicted.

Template switching added a universal primer binding site, and final cDNA carried unique molecular identifiers. Each CDR3 protein is one row after TCRdb ran MiXCR on the 5' RACE reads. The sample lists 600,000 to 850,000 distinct CDR3 sequences, roughly 18% seen once, with about 12% in the top ten. Germline assignment: CDR1 SQVTM and CDR2 ANQGSEA. Trimming took 2 bases from V and 6 from J, leaving 12 bases between them. This CDR3 region has 13 residues. These data were also reused for a study on T cells expressing NK-cell markers. From that paper: T cells sorted in several experiments were restricted to alpha-beta TCR T cells by an anti-gamma-delta TCR antibody.

The source is a woman aged 18-30 years in good health. This chain links TRBV29-1 with TRBJ2-3; D uncertain. Input material: PBMCs. CDR3 DNA sequence: TGCAGCGTTGAACGGACCGCGCTTGATACGCAGTATTTT. It is translated as CSVERTALDTQYF.